The entry that follows covers one T cell receptor beta chain sequence. Its antigen has not been determined. No base qualities exist here, and no much larger clone lies one base off it. The sample originates from a study of blood T cell repertoires in COVID-19 (TCRdb year 2020). For the wider study: Samples from collaborators originated in the United States, Italy and Spain and spanned both the acute and convalescent phases of COVID-19. The material from the prospective study consisted of cDNA or gDNA derived from T cells, B-cell-depleted T cells, or PBMCs. Subjects who had been exposed to COVID-19, were actively infected with it, or had recovered from it provided the deeply sampled blood TCRbeta repertoires that made up the dataset. A freely available public database, intended as a resource for researchers studying the immune response to SARS-CoV-2, is where the repertoires were released. Samples were obtained from the ongoing ImmuneRACE study (first 160 participants) and from over a thousand subjects provided by 6 global collaborators. Sample metadata almost always included a de-identified subject ID, COVID-19 status, age in years and sex. HLA class I and class II types, where available, came from metadata supplied by the sample provider rather than from assay-based typing.

Each collaborating institution followed its own protocols to collect whole blood in K2EDTA tubes. For TCRbeta analysis, collaborators shipped samples in one of three forms: frozen whole blood, isolated PBMCs, or DNA extracted from either of those sample types. The immunoSEQ Assay, a bias-controlled multiplex PCR, was used to amplify TCRbeta CDR3 regions from genomic DNA. Concerning the study's data processing: The number of nucleated cells in each sample was estimated by amplification of reference gene primers within the assay. To quantify the absolute abundance of each unique TCRbeta CDR3 rearrangement, sequence reads were collapsed and filtered. Productive Simpson clonality was computed per sample as the square root of Simpson's diversity index over productive rearrangements. Drawn from immuneACCESS, this table holds only the in-frame rearrangements with V and J called that TCRdb kept. Clones are partly lost; checked studies trace under half to an unresolved V gene and leave the rest unexplained. D and trimming were read from the DNA, whereas the V and J calls and clone size are those reported in that table. For this sample there are 60,000 to 80,000 clones; 85% to 90% appear just once. Of the sample, roughly 1% falls within the top ten clones.

Points the paper makes about the study in general: The quantity of clinical and demographic metadata differed by source and by participant and was supplied without curation.

Sequencing input: peripheral blood. The clonotype was recovered from a man in his 70s with acute or convalescent COVID-19.

The sequenced DNA: TGTGCCAGCAGTTACGGTTTAGGAGGGGCCGGCTACGAGCAGTACTTC. Its protein is CASSYGLGGAGYEQYF. This chain is built from TRBV6-5 and TRBJ2-7; TRBD2 is a weak D gene call, 6 bases matching. Including the terminal cysteine and phenylalanine, the CDR3 comprises 16 residues. The CDR3 DNA has 48 bases and is translated from base 1. According to the germline V gene, CDR1 reads MNHEY and CDR2 reads SVGAGI. V loses 2 bases, J loses 3 bases, and the germline ends lie 17 bases apart.